The T cell receptor (beta chain) under discussion was sequenced for a study of vaccination and CD4 T cells after COVID-19 (dated by TCRdb to the early 2020s). Some background on the complete study: Convalescent patients had a positive SARS-CoV-2 result on nasal swab PCR, and of these patients, nine had mild disease and one had severe disease. Post-COVID blood samples were collected from convalescent patients a median of around 100 days after diagnosis, with a range of roughly 30 to 161 days. Control cultures used a CEFX viral epitope pool as positive control, an HIV-1 Nef peptide pool as negative control, or no peptide. Six males and four females were included in the convalescent cohort, with two Hispanic individuals, seven Caucasians, two Asians and one multiracial person represented. Each participant got two doses of either the Pfizer-BioNTech BNT162b2 vaccine (n=8) or the Moderna mRNA-1273 vaccine (n=2). Overlapping spike peptide pools from SARS-CoV-2 and from the common cold coronaviruses HCoV-NL63, HCoV-OC43 and HCoV-229E were used as culture stimuli. The spike-specific CD4+ TCR repertoire was compared before and after mRNA vaccination in approximately 9 COVID-19 convalescent patients and several infection-naive healthy vaccine recipients. Post-vaccine blood samples were obtained a median of roughly 75 days after the second vaccine dose, with a range of roughly 13 to 250 days. The study at large found these results: In convalescent patients, nearly all vaccine-specific clones (304 of 307) were found to be mono-reactive for SARS-CoV-2 spike rather than cross-reactive with common cold coronaviruses. In convalescent patients, a median approximately 83% of post-vaccine SARS-CoV-2-reactive clones were detected only after vaccination, suggesting vaccine-specific priming. Only a relatively small number of convalescent patients were included in the study, and early timepoints following natural infection were not analyzed. Although the median number of SARS-CoV-2-reactive clonotypes went up from more than 20 after infection to roughly 40 after vaccination, the increase was not significant.

The treatment or condition label of this sample denotes: approximately 10-day PBMC culture with coronavirus spike peptide pools or control peptides (ViraFEST assay). The ViraFEST assay, used in the study, expanded antigen-specific T cells with peptide pools and then identified the expanded clonotypes through TCR sequencing. The positive SARS-CoV-2 PCR tests of the convalescent patients were dated from March to December 2020, before the Alpha, Beta and Delta variants emerged in the United States. Over 1.5 million PBMCs per well were cultured in IMDM with approximately 5% human AB serum and roughly 9.3 IU/ml IL-2, plus 10 ug/ml peptide pools. Half of the culture medium was replaced with fresh IL-2-containing medium on days 3 and 7. CD4+ T cells were isolated after around 9 days of culture through negative selection using the EasySep CD4+ T cell isolation kit. Ficoll-Paque Plus gradient centrifugation was used to isolate PBMCs from whole blood, and the isolated PBMCs were then either used fresh or cryopreserved at -140C. Culture conditions were generally each tested in triplicate wells.

The method behind the library was PCR. At the Johns Hopkins FTIC core, DNA from the cultured CD4+ T cells underwent TCR sequencing with the Oncomine TCR Beta short-read assay. The QIAamp micro DNA kit was used to extract genomic DNA from the cultured CD4+ T cells. Oncomine TCR Beta libraries from cultured CD4+ T cells were pooled with unique dual indexes and sequenced on an Illumina iSeq 100. Turning to the authors' computational methods: Non-productive sequences were removed, and CDR3s not starting with C, not ending with F or W, or shorter than 7 amino acids were discarded. The MANAFEST web application identified antigen-specific clonotypes by comparing peptide-stimulated wells against reference wells and other culture wells. Positive clones required FDR below 0.05, an odds ratio above 5, and productive frequency above 0.1% in at least two of three replicate wells. Cross-reactive clonotypes were defined as significantly expanded in both SARS-CoV-2 spike wells and at least one common cold coronavirus spike condition. CDR3 homology was assessed with Levenshtein distances (stringdist) and unrooted phylogenetic trees (ape) in R version 3.6.1. The raw public reads went through TCRdb reprocessing: fastp at Q25, MiXCR clone calling, in-frame beta chains kept. A single entry per CDR3 protein holds the most common genes and DNA from its merged rows. These V and J calls rely on TCRdb rather than the paper's analysis. The sample has about 14,000 distinct CDR3 sequences on record, about a third of them singletons. Of the sample, over 10% is held by the ten largest clones.

In the case of this clonotype: What this receptor recognizes is not known. No qualities accompany the bases; no much larger clone lies one base away.

Trimming removed 5 bases from V and 7 bases from J; the gene matches leave 5 bases unexplained. The germline V gene provides CDR1 KGHSH and CDR2 LQKENI. The CDR3 covers 14 residues, taking in both the cysteine and the phenylalanine. Here the CDR3 DNA is all that survives: 42 bases in frame from base 1. Sequenced input: CD4+ T cells from blood, cultured in vitro. The V and J genes are TRBV18 and TRBJ1-5; 10 bases in the middle match TRBD1. This clonotype originated in a human donor who had recovered from COVID-19. In nucleotide form, the sequence is TGTGCCAGCTCAGGGGACAGGGGCGGACAGCCCCAGCATTTT. Its coded protein is CASSGDRGGQPQHF.